What follows are 8 T cell receptor beta chains derived from one specimen sequenced in a study of blood T cell repertoires in COVID-19. Libraries were prepared by immunoSEQ multiplex PCR; TCRdb keeps only in-frame clonotypes and omits some of them. The sample holds over 200,000 clones; 87% are singletons and the top ten take 10%. The sequencing input was PBMCs or T cells enriched from blood (not recorded which). Receptors were obtained from a man between 18 and 29 years old with acute COVID-19.

CDR3 in DNA: TGTGCCAGCAGCGAAGCCGGCTATAATTCACCCCTCCACTTT. It codes for CASSEAGYNSPLHF. The rearrangement joins TRBV9 to TRBJ1-6; unclear D gene. Per the germline V gene, CDR1 is SGDLS and CDR2 is YYNGEE. V was trimmed by 3 bases and J by 3 bases, leaving 7 bases between them. The CDR3 has 14 amino acids.

This sequence joins TRBV5-1 and TRBJ2-1; no firm D call. Germline-derived CDR1 and CDR2 are SGHRS and YFSETQ. Trimming took 4 bases from V and 7 from J, leaving 6 bases between them. The CDR3 runs to 11 residues. The CDR3 loop reads CASSRYNEQFF. CDR3 nucleotides: TGCGCCAGCAGCCGTTATAATGAGCAGTTCTTC.

A single count supports this clone. The genes are TRBV7-9 and TRBJ2-7; TRBD2 is a possible D gene (6 bases). Germline values: CDR1 SEHNR, CDR2 FQNEAQ (reference sequence). V was trimmed by 3 bases and J by 7 bases, leaving 10 bases between them. There are 12 residues in the CDR3. The CDR3 loop reads CASSLGGGEQYF. CDR3 DNA sequence: TGTGCCAGCAGCTTGGGGGGAGGAGAGCAGTACTTC.

The rearrangement uses TRBV6-1 and TRBJ1-2, with no clear D. The germline V gene encodes CDR1 MNHNS and CDR2 SASEGT. This CDR3 is built from 14 residues. The V end was cut by 2 bases, the J end by 4 bases, with 11 bases between. The CDR3 loop reads CASSERTETYGYTF. The CDR3 nucleotides are TGTGCCAGCAGTGAAAGGACTGAGACCTATGGCTACACCTTC.

This chain joins TRBV7-2 and TRBJ2-5; D might be TRBD2 (6 bases). V was cut by 0 bases and J by 5 bases, with 13 bases left in between. The CDR3 is made up of 15 amino acids. Germline CDR1 is SGHTA and CDR2 is FQGNSA. CDR3 amino acids: CASSLAAVGGETQYF. The CDR3 coding sequence is TGTGCCAGCAGCTTAGCGGCGGTTGGGGGGGAGACCCAGTACTTC.

The V gene is TRBV19, the J gene TRBJ2-1; 11 nucleotides match TRBD2. The CDR3 contains 17 residues. V lost 7 bases, J lost 7 bases, and 15 bases stayed unmatched. Germline CDR1 is LNHDA and CDR2 is SQIVND (reference sequence). The CDR3 here is CASNPRGLAVGGNEQFF. CDR3 sequence (DNA): TGTGCCAGTAACCCAAGGGGACTAGCGGTCGGAGGAAATGAGCAGTTCTTC.

The gene calls are TRBV28 and TRBJ1-5; possibly TRBD1 for D (5 bases). In germline, CDR1 is MDHEN, CDR2 SYDVKM. V gave up 6 bases and J gave up 0 bases, with 12 bases separating them. The CDR3 is 15 amino acids. DNA of the CDR3: TGTGCCAGCAGAGAGCAGGGCGGTAGCAATCAGCCCCAGCATTTT. Amino acids: CASREQGGSNQPQHF. Full variable domain (outside the CDR3, taken from reference TRBV28 and TRBJ1-5): DVKVTQSSRYLVKRTGEKVFLECVQDMDHENMFWYRQDPGLGLRLIYFSYDVKMKEKGDIPEGYSVSREKKERFSLILESASTNQTSMYLCASREQGGSNQPQHFGDGTRLSIL.

This rearrangement joins TRBV19 to TRBJ2-4; no clear D gene. This CDR3 has 11 amino acids. Looked up from germline, CDR1 is LNHDA and CDR2 is SQIVND (reference sequence). With 7 bases removed from V and 5 bases from J, the gap between germline ends came to 6 bases. The CDR3 reads CASKSENIQYF. DNA for the CDR3: TGTGCCAGTAAGAGCGAAAACATTCAGTACTTC.